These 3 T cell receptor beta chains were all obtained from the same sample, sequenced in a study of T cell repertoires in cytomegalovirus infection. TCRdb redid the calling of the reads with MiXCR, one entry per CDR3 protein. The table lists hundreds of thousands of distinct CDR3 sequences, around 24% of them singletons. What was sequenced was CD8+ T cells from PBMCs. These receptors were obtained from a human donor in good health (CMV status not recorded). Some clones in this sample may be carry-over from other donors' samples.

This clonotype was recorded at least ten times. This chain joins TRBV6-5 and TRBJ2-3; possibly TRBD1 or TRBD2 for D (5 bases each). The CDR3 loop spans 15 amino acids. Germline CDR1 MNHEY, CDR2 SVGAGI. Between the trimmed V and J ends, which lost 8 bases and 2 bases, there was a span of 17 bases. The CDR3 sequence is CASGAGTAVTDTQYF. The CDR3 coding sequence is TGTGCCAGCGGGGCCGGGACGGCAGTCACAGATACGCAGTATTTT.

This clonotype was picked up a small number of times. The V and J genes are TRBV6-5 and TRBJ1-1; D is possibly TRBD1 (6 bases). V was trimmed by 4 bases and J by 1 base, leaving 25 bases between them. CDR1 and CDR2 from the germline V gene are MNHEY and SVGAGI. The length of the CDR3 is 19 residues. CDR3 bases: TGTGCCAGCAGTTTCTATCGGATTAGGGGGGAGACACCGAACACTGAAGCTTTCTTT. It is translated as CASSFYRIRGETPNTEAFF.

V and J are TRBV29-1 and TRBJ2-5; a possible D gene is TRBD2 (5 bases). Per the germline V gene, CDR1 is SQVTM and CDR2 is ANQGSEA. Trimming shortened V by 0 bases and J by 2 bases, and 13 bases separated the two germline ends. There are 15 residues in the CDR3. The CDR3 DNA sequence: TGCAGCGTTGAAGATGAGGCTAGCCCTCAAGAGACCCAGTACTTC. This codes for CSVEDEASPQETQYF.